A single sample is the source of the 10 T cell receptor beta chains below, sequenced in a study of control samples from healthy donors and cancer patients. The repertoire was sequenced with immunoSEQ multiplex PCR; TCRdb's copy has only in-frame clones and lacks some. The repertoire holds approximately 89,000 clones, over 65% seen once, with about 2.1% in the top ten. The sequencing sample was made of blood. These receptors came from a woman aged 40-49 years in good health.

V is TRBV6-6 and J is TRBJ1-3; D unclear. Germline values: CDR1 MNHNY, CDR2 SVGAGI (reference sequence). The CDR3 is 15 residues long. Trimming stripped 3 bases from V and 2 bases from J, with 11 bases between. CDR3 DNA: TGTGCCAGCAGTTATACCGCGATCCCTGGAAACACCATATATTTT. Translation gives CASSYTAIPGNTIYF.

This clone was counted between two and nine times. V gene TRBV7-2 combines with J gene TRBJ1-3; TRBD1 aligns across 9 bases. V shed 1 base and J 8 bases; nucleotides not matched to a gene: 6. The CDR3 extends over 15 amino acids. Germline loops: CDR1 SGHTA, CDR2 FQGNSA. The CDR3 DNA reads TGTGCCAGCAGCTTAGGGCCGGGACAGGGTGACACCATATATTTT. Protein sequence: CASSLGPGQGDTIYF.

Only one count was recorded for this clone. The chain recombines TRBV30 with TRBJ2-1; unclear D gene. V shed 2 bases and J shed 1 base, with 12 bases lying between them. Germline V lookup: CDR1 GTSNPN, CDR2 SVGIG (reference sequence). This CDR3 has 15 residues. The CDR3 coding sequence is TGTGCCTGGAGTAGTGGGGTAGGGTCCTACAATGAGCAGTTCTTC. Its translation is CAWSSGVGSYNEQFF.

The rearrangement uses TRBV18 and TRBJ1-3; 7 bases are shared with TRBD1. CDR1 is KGHSH and CDR2 is LQKENI in the germline V gene. The J segment lost 0 bases and the V segment lost 4 bases, leaving 3 bases of the junction unmatched. The CDR3 has 15 amino acids. The CDR3 nucleotides read TGTGCCAGCTCACTACAGGGGATCTCTGGAAACACCATATATTTT. Protein: CASSLQGISGNTIYF. Together with reference TRBV18 and TRBJ1-3, the CDR3 gives the full variable domain: NAGVMQNPRHLVRRRGQEARLRCSPMKGHSHVYWYRQLPEEGLKFMVYLQKENIIDESGMPKERFSAEFPKEGPSILRIQQVVRGDSAAYFCASSLQGISGNTIYFGEGSWLTVV.

The V gene is TRBV6-7, the J gene TRBJ1-2; 7 nucleotides agree with TRBD1. TRBV6-7 counts as an open reading frame of uncertain function. The CDR3 totals 15 residues. With 2 bases clipped from V and 4 bases from J, the junction kept 7 bases outside the gene matches. For the CDR3, the DNA is TGTGCCAGCAGTTACCCCCAGGACAGGCTCTATGGCTACACCTTC. Residues: CASSYPQDRLYGYTF.

This chain joins TRBV15 and TRBJ1-4; D unclear. Germline assignment: CDR1 LNHNV and CDR2 YYDKDF (reference sequence). The V end lost 1 base, the J end lost 5 bases, and 2 bases lay between the germline ends. CDR3 size: 12 residues. The CDR3 region is CATSRGNEKLFF. For the CDR3, the DNA is TGTGCCACCAGCAGAGGAAATGAAAAACTGTTTTTT. Full variable domain (remainder filled in from reference TRBV15 and TRBJ1-4): DAMVIQNPRYQVTQFGKPVTLSCSQTLNHNVMYWYQQKSSQAPKLLFHYYDKDFNNEADTPDNFQSRRPNTSFCFLDIRSPGLGDTAMYLCATSRGNEKLFFGSGTQLSVL.

J is TRBJ2-3 and V is TRBV19, with TRBD1 matching 9 bases. The junction had 7 bases not matched to a gene; V was cut back by 5 bases and J by 4 bases. This CDR3 contains 15 residues. Germline assignment: CDR1 LNHDA and CDR2 SQIVND (reference sequence). The CDR3: CASSFRGTGSDTQYF. The CDR3, as DNA: TGTGCCAGTAGTTTCCGCGGGACAGGGTCAGATACGCAGTATTTT.

V gene TRBV6-4 combines with J gene TRBJ2-3; 8 bases are a match to TRBD2. Germline loops: CDR1 MRHNA, CDR2 SNTAGT. The CDR3 extends over 15 amino acids. With V trimmed by 6 bases and J by 2 bases, 7 bases remained unmatched. The CDR3 spells CASSPGGPVTDTQYF. CDR3 nucleotide sequence: TGTGCCAGCAGCCCGGGGGGGCCCGTCACAGATACGCAGTATTTT.

This clone showed up just once. The chain joins TRBV6-5 to TRBJ1-5; D perhaps matches TRBD1 (6 bases). Germline V lookup: CDR1 MNHEY, CDR2 SVGAGI. V lost 7 bases and J lost 7, with 11 bases in between. This CDR3 contains 12 residues. The CDR3 nucleotides are TGTGCCAGCAAACAGGGAGGGCAGCCCCAGCATTTT. Its protein is CASKQGGQPQHF.

The chain couples TRBV7-2 to TRBJ2-7, with 7 nucleotides matching TRBD2. The CDR3 loop spans 14 amino acids. Trimming cost V 1 base and J 5 bases; bases outside gene matches: 5. Germline CDR1 and CDR2: SGHTA and FQGNSA. CDR3 amino acids: CASSLVRGVDEQYF. DNA for the CDR3: TGTGCCAGCAGCTTAGTTCGGGGGGTGGACGAGCAGTACTTC.